The next 12 T cell receptor beta chains were all read from a single sample in a study of tumor-infiltrating lymphocytes in primary liver carcinoma. Priming with a constant-region primer yielded TCR beta cDNA from 400 to 500 ng total RNA. Libraries for TCR beta were built through three nested multiplex PCR rounds, which together made up a slightly modified ARM-PCR procedure. Investigators reported that the first two PCR rounds, at around 10 cycles each, used TRBV1-TRBV30 forward primers with a C-beta reverse primer. MiXCR, run by TCRdb on the multiplex PCR reads, gives a single entry per CDR3 protein. The sample includes about 180,000 distinct CDR3 sequences, 50% to 75% of them seen just once. They got blood RNA out of unsorted whole blood and also pulled out germline DNA. Input material: peripheral blood. The receptors were gathered from a man in his forties with primary liver carcinoma and hepatitis B virus infection.

The chain has TRBV4-1 and TRBJ2-1; TRBD2 is a possible D gene (5 bases). Germline V CDR1 and CDR2: MGHRA, YSYEKL. The germline V and J ends were trimmed by 0 bases and 2 bases, with 14 bases remaining between them. This CDR3 has 17 residues. The CDR3 DNA reads as TGCGCCAGCAGCCAAGATCCTAGTGGGAGTACCTACAATGAGCAGTTCTTC. Translation gives CASSQDPSGSTYNEQFF.

Concerning this clonotype: One end of the junction fails to match germline, which may point to a read error. The chain links TRBV7-8 to TRBJ2-1, with D tentatively TRBD2 (6 bases). The CDR3 consists of 14 residues. Germline V gene data show CDR1 as SGHVS and CDR2 as FQNEAQ. CDR3 DNA: TGTGCCAGCAGCTTAGCGGGAGTTAGCGGCGAGCAATTCTTC. Translation gives CASSLAGVSGEQFF. Filled out from reference TRBV7-8 and TRBJ2-1, the complete variable domain reads GAGVSQSPRYKVAKRGQDVALRCDPISGHVSLFWYQQALGQGPEFLTYFQNEAQLDKSGLPSDRFFAERPEGSVSTLKIQRTQQEDSAVYLCASSLAGVSGEQFFGPGTRLTVL.

As regards this clonotype: A much larger clone lies a single base off, so this may be a read error. V usage is TRBV11-2 and J usage is TRBJ2-2; no clear D. Germline V CDR1 and CDR2: SGHAT, FQNNGV. The CDR3 length is 12 residues. The germline V and J ends were trimmed by 7 bases and 7 bases, with 10 bases remaining between them. The CDR3 nucleotides read TGTGCCAGCACCCCGAGGAGCGGGGAGCTGTTTTTT. As protein: CASTPRSGELFF.

About this clonotype itself: In this CDR3 the conserved last residue, phenylalanine or tryptophan, is missing, so a read error is likely. The chain links TRBV10-1 to TRBJ2-3; TRBD2 agrees at 11 bases. The CDR3 consists of 17 residues. The germline V gene encodes CDR1 WNHNN and CDR2 SYGVQD (reference sequence). The CDR3 DNA is TGCGCCAGTAGTGATGGGGGACTAGCGGAGGAGGACGATACGCAGTATTGT. Its protein product is CASSDGGLAEEDDTQYC.

As regards this clonotype: At one boundary the junction diverges from the germline segment, which might be a read error. This chain uses TRBV30 with TRBJ1-1; TRBD1 agrees at 9 bases. The CDR3 consists of 14 residues. Germline loops: CDR1 GTSNPN, CDR2 SVGIG (reference sequence). CDR3 in DNA: TGTGCCTGGACCCTAGACAGGGGGAACATTGAAGCTTTCTTT. Translating it yields CAWTLDRGNIEAFF. Looking up the rest from reference TRBV30 and TRBJ1-1 gives the full variable domain: SQTIHQWPATLVQPVGSPLSLECTVEGTSNPNLYWYRQAAGRGLQLLFYSVGIGQISSEVPQNLSASRPQDRQFILSSKKLLLSDSGFYLCAWTLDRGNIEAFFGQGTRLTVV.

For this clonotype: Lacking the conserved final phenylalanine or tryptophan, this CDR3 likely reflects a read error. The DNA is left out, because the CDR3 cannot be placed on it with certainty; the CDR3 is given as TCRdb lists it. The V and J genes are TRBV11-1 and TRBJ1-5. The CDR3 region is 13 residues in length, termini included. Germline V lookup: CDR1 SGHAT, CDR2 FQDESV (reference sequence). CDR3 sequence: CASSPDLSGPQHV.

This chain joins TRBV6-5 and TRBJ2-1, with 8 bases fitting TRBD2. The CDR3 is made up of 16 amino acids. J was trimmed by 7 bases and V by 2 bases; bases with no gene match: 10. Germline lookup yields CDR1 MNHEY and CDR2 SVGAGI. The CDR3 reads CASSYESGSVVNEQFF. Here the CDR3 DNA reads TGTGCCAGCAGTTACGAGAGCGGGAGCGTGGTAAATGAGCAGTTCTTC.

V and J are TRBV6-1 and TRBJ1-4; D uncertain. Germline CDR1 reads MNHNS; CDR2 reads SASEGT. This CDR3 spans 17 amino acids. V was trimmed by 1 base and J by 0 bases, leaving 12 bases between them. CDR3 coding DNA: TGTGCCAGCAGTGAAGTGGGGTGGGGAGCAACTAATGAAAAACTGTTTTTT. Its protein product is CASSEVGWGATNEKLFF.

The rearrangement uses TRBV10-3 and TRBJ2-2; D gene unclear. Per the germline V gene, CDR1 is ENHRY and CDR2 is SYGVKD. There are 13 residues in the CDR3. Trimming stripped 3 bases from V and 6 bases from J, with 8 bases between. The DNA of the CDR3 is TGTGCCATCAGTGACGGGCAGGCCGGGGAGCTGTTTTTT. Protein sequence: CAISDGQAGELFF.

In its sample, this clonotype was seen once. A much more abundant neighbour one base away suggests this may be a read error. The chain joins TRBV5-5 to TRBJ2-7, with a possible D match to TRBD1 (5 bases). V was trimmed by 4 bases and J by 7 bases, leaving 15 bases between them. Germline-derived CDR1 and CDR2 are SGHKS and YYEKEE (reference sequence). The CDR3 has 13 amino acids. CDR3 sequence: CASSMDIQGEQYF. The CDR3 coding sequence is TGTGCCAGCAGCATGGATATCCAGGGAGAGCAGTACTTC.

In its sample, this clonotype was seen once. This chain links TRBV10-3 with TRBJ1-1, with a tentative D call TRBD1 (5 bases). Germline V gives CDR1 ENHRY, CDR2 SYGVKD. CDR3 length equals 15 residues. The ends were cut back, 0 bases at V and 0 bases at J, with 8 bases in the middle. The CDR3 sequence: CAISESPGLNTEAFF. Written as DNA, the CDR3 is TGTGCCATCAGTGAGTCGCCAGGGTTGAACACTGAAGCTTTCTTT.

This clonotype was seen more than once but under ten times. With a much larger clone just one base away, this may be a read error. V gene TRBV11-2 combines with J gene TRBJ1-6, with 7 bases matching TRBD1. Germline values: CDR1 SGHAT, CDR2 FQNNGV. The CDR3 spans 14 residues. Trimming at V came to 4 bases and at J to 6 bases, leaving 3 bases not matched to a gene. The CDR3 nucleotides are TGTGCCAGCAGCTCAGGGGGGCCTAATTCACCCCTCCACTTT. Its protein product is CASSSGGPNSPLHF. Complete variable domain (other parts from reference TRBV11-2 and TRBJ1-6): EAGVAQSPRYKIIEKRQSVAFWCNPISGHATLYWYQQILGQGPKLLIQFQNNGVVDDSQLPKDRFSAERLKGVDSTLKIQPAKLEDSAVYLCASSSGGPNSPLHFGNGTRLTVT.